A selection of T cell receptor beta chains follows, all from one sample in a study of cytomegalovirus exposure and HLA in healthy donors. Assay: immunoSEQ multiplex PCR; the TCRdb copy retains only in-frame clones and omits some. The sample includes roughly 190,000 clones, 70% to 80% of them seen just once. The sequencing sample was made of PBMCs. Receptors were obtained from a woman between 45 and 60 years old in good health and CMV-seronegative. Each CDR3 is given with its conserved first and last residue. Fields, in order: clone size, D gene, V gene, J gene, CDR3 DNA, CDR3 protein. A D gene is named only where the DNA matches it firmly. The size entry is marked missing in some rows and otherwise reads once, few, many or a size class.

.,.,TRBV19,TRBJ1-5,TGTGCCAGTACCCATCAGACAGCAATTAATCAGCCCCAGCATTTT,CASTHQTAINQPQHF
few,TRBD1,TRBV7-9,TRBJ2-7,TGTGCCAGCAGCTCAGAGGGACAGTACGAGCAGTACTTC,CASSSEGQYEQYF
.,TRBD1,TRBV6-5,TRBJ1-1,TGTGCCAGCAGTTCTCTACAGGGGCGTCGCACTGAAGCTTTCTTT,CASSSLQGRRTEAFF
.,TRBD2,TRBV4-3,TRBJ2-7,TGCGCCAGCAGCTCTAGCGGGGGGTTAACCGAGCAGTACTTC,CASSSSGGLTEQYF
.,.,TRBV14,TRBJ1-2,TGTGCCAGCAGCCAAGAGTACAGGCCATATGGCTACACCTTC,CASSQEYRPYGYTF
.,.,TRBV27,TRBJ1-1,TGTGCCAGCAGTTTATCGAGACAAGTCTCGAACACTGAAGCTTTCTTT,CASSLSRQVSNTEAFF
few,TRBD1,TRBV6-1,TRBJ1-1,TGTGCCAGCATTTCGACAGGGGGGAACACTGAAGCTTTCTTT,CASISTGGNTEAFF
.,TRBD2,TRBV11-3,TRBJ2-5,TGTGCCAGCAGCGTGGGACTAGCGGGGCCCCAAGAGACCCAGTACTTC,CASSVGLAGPQETQYF
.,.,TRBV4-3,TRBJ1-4,TGCGCCAGCAGCCCGACAACAACTAATGAAAAACTGTTTTTT,CASSPTTTNEKLFF
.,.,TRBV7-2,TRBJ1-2,TGTGCCAGCACCCCAGGGGCTCTAGCTAACTATGGCTACACCTTC,CASTPGALANYGYTF
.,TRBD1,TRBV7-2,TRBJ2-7,TGTGCCAGCAGCCCGGACAGGGGTTGGAACTACGAGCAGTACTTC,CASSPDRGWNYEQYF
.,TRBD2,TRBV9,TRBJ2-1,TGTGCCAGCAGCGTGACTAGCGGGGGAAACAATGAGCAGTTCTTC,CASSVTSGGNNEQFF
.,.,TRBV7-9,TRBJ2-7,TGTGCCAGCAGCTTAGAGGGGACCTACGAGCAGTACTTC,CASSLEGTYEQYF
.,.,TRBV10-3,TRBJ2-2,TGTGCCATCAGCGATACAGGGTTAGGCACCGGGGAGCTGTTTTTT,CAISDTGLGTGELFF
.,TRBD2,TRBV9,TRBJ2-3,TGTGCCAGCAGCGTAGAACTAGCGGGGGTCAAATCTAGCACAGATACGCAGTATTTT,CASSVELAGVKSSTDTQYF
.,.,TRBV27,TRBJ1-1,TGTGCCAGCAGTCCTGGGGCCGGACAATTATACGCTGAAGCTTTCTTT,CASSPGAGQLYAEAFF
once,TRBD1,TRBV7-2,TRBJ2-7,TGTGCCAGCAGCTTAGCGGCAGGGGGCCCCTACGAGCAGTACTTC,CASSLAAGGPYEQYF
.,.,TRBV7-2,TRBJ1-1,TGTGCCAGCAGCTTTTTTGAAAGAATGGCCGCTGAAGCTTTCTTT,CASSFFERMAAEAFF
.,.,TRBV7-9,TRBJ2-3,TGTGCCAGCAGCCGCGTTCAAACTAGCACAGATACGCAGTATTTT,CASSRVQTSTDTQYF
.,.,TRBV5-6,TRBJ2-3,TGTGCCAGCAGCCTGGGAATGGGAGGTGGGACAGATACGCAGTATTTT,CASSLGMGGGTDTQYF
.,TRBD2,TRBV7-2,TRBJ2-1,TGTGCCAGCAGCCCACTAGCGGGGGGCCAGGGTGAGCAGTTCTTC,CASSPLAGGQGEQFF
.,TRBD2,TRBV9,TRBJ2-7,TGTGCCAGCAGCGTAGGTACTAGCGGGAGATACGAGCAGTACTTC,CASSVGTSGRYEQYF
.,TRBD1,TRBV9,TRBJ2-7,TGTGCCAGCAGCGTAGGATCAGGGGGCAAAGACGAGCAGTACTTC,CASSVGSGGKDEQYF
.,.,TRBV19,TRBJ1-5,TGTGCCAGTGGTGACACCGTCAATCAGCCCCAGCATTTT,CASGDTVNQPQHF
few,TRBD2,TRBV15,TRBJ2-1,TGTGCCACCAGCAGAGCTAGAGCGGGGGATGGCAACAATGAGCAGTTCTTC,CATSRARAGDGNNEQFF
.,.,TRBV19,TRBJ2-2,TGTGCCAGCCAAGAATTCCAGGCAAACGGGGAGCTGTTTTTT,CASQEFQANGELFF
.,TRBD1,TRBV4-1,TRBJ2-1,TGCGCCAGCAGCCAAGATGAGCGAGATATCCGGACAGGGGACCCCTACAATGAGCAGTTCTTC,CASSQDERDIRTGDPYNEQFF
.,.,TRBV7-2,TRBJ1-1,TGTGCCAGCAGCTTAAGTAGGGAGTACACTGAAGCTTTCTTT,CASSLSREYTEAFF
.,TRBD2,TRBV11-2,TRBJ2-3,TGTGCCAGCAGCTTAAAGTGGCGGGAGTCGTATTTT,CASSLKWRESYF
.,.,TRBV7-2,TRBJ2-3,TGTGCCAGCAGCTACACCCCCCCTCCGTTCACAGATACGCAGTATTTT,CASSYTPPPFTDTQYF
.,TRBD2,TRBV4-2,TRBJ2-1,TGTGCCAGCAGCCAAGATTTAAGTGAGGGGACTAGCGGGATGGGGGGGCAGTTCTTC,CASSQDLSEGTSGMGGQFF
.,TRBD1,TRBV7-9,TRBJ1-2,TGTGTCAGCACCCTAAGCGGGACAGGGGGCGGATGGAACTATGGCTACACCTTC,CVSTLSGTGGGWNYGYTF
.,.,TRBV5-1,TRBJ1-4,TGCGCCAGCAGCTGGGGCAGCACTAATGAAAAACTGTTTTTT,CASSWGSTNEKLFF
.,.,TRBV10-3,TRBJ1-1,TGTGCCATCAGTGAAGCGGGGGGCCGCGGGACTGAAGCTTTCTTT,CAISEAGGRGTEAFF
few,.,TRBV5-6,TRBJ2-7,TGTGCCAGCAGCCGCGACTCCTACGAGCAGTACTTC,CASSRDSYEQYF
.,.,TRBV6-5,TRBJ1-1,TGTGCCAGCAGTTTCGCCACGACCCGGGCTGAAGCTTTCTTT,CASSFATTRAEAFF
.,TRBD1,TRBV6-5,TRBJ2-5,TGTGCCACCGCGCCTGGACAGGGGGGAGTAAAGACCCAGTACTTC,CATAPGQGGVKTQYF
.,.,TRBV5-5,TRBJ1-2,TGTGCCAGCAGCGCGGATGACAGAGAGAATAAACACTATGGCTACACCTTC,CASSADDRENKHYGYTF
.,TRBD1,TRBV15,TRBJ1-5,TGTGCCACCAGCGAGAGGGACAGCGATAGCAATCAGCCCCAGCATTTT,CATSERDSDSNQPQHF
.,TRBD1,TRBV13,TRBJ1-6,TGTGCCAGCAGCTTGGGGACAGGAACACCCCTCCACTTT,CASSLGTGTPLHF
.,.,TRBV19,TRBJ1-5,TGTGCCAGTAGTATCCAGGTGGCGCAGCCCCAGCATTTT,CASSIQVAQPQHF
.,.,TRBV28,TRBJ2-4,TGTGCCAGCAGGACACAGGGAGCCAAAAACATTCAGTACTTC,CASRTQGAKNIQYF
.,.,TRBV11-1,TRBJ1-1,TGTGCCAGCAGCTTAAGGCAGGCGAACACTGAAGCTTTCTTT,CASSLRQANTEAFF
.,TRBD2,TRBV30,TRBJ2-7,TGTGCCTGGAGTGTCAGCGGGAGCTCCTACGAGCAGTACTTC,CAWSVSGSSYEQYF
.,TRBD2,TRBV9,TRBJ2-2,TGTGCCAGCAGCGCTTGGGGGAGGGCCGGGGAGCTGTTTTTT,CASSAWGRAGELFF
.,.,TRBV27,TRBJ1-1,TGTGCCAGCAGAGACAGCGAACTTACTGAAGCTTTCTTT,CASRDSELTEAFF
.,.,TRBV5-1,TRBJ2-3,TGCGCCAGCAGGGAAGGGGGAACAGATACGCAGTATTTT,CASREGGTDTQYF
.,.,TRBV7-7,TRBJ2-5,TGTGCTAGCAGCTTACCAGGGCTAGAGACCCAGTACTTC,CASSLPGLETQYF
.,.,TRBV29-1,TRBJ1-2,TGCAGCGCCTGGGACTTTTCCCACTATGGCTACACCTTC,CSAWDFSHYGYTF
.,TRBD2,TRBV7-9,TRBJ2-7,TGTGCCAGCAGCCCCCCCGGGAGGAACGAGCAGTACTTC,CASSPPGRNEQYF
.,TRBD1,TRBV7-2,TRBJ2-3,TGTGCCAGCAGCTGGCGCCGAACAGGGGGCCCAGATACGCAGTATTTT,CASSWRRTGGPDTQYF
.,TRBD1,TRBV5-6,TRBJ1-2,TGTGCCAGCAGCTTCGGGGACAGGGCCCTAGCTAACTATGGCTACACCTTC,CASSFGDRALANYGYTF
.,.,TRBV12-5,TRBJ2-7,TGTGCTAGTGGTTTGGACTCGTACGAGCAGTACTTC,CASGLDSYEQYF
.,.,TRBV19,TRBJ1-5,TGTGCCAGTAGTATAACAGGCTCTAGCAATCAGCCCCAGCATTTT,CASSITGSSNQPQHF
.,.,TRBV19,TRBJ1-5,TGTGCCAGTAGTACCATTAGCCAGGGCAGTCATCAGCCCCAGCATTTT,CASSTISQGSHQPQHF
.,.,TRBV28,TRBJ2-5,TGTGCCAGCATGCAGCAAGAGACCCAGTACTTC,CASMQQETQYF
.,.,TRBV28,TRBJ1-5,TGTGCCAGCAGTTTGTTACTCTCTCAGCCCCAGCATTTT,CASSLLLSQPQHF
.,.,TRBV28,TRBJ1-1,TGTGCCAGCAGTTTGCTCGGGGGTAGGGAGACTGAAGCTTTCTTT,CASSLLGGRETEAFF
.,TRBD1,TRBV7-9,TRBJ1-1,TGTGCCAGCAGCCCTCAGAGGACAGGGTTGAGCACTGAAGCTTTCTTT,CASSPQRTGLSTEAFF
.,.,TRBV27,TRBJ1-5,TGTGCCAGCAGCCAGGCGCGCAATCAGCCCCAGCATTTT,CASSQARNQPQHF